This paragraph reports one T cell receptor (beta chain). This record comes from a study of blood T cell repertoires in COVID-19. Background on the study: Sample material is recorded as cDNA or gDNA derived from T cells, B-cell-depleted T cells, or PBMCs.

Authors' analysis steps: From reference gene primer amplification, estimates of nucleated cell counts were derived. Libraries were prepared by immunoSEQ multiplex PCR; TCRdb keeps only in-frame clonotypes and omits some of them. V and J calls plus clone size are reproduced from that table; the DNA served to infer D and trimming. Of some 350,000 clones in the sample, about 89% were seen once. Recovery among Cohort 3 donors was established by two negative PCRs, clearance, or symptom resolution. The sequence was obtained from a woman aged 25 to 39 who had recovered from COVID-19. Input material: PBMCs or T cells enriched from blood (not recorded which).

CDR3 nucleotide sequence: TGTGCCTGGAGTCCAGGGGATCAGCCCCAGCATTTT. Residues: CAWSPGDQPQHF. The chain combines TRBV30 with TRBJ1-5, with D perhaps matching TRBD1 (6 bases). Germline loops: CDR1 GTSNPN, CDR2 SVGIG (reference sequence). The length of the CDR3 is 12 residues. The germline V and J ends were trimmed by 2 bases and 5 bases, with 7 bases remaining between them. Supplemented by reference TRBV30 and TRBJ1-5, the full variable domain reads SQTIHQWPATLVQPVGSPLSLECTVEGTSNPNLYWYRQAAGRGLQLLFYSVGIGQISSEVPQNLSASRPQDRQFILSSKKLLLSDSGFYLCAWSPGDQPQHFGDGTRLSIL.